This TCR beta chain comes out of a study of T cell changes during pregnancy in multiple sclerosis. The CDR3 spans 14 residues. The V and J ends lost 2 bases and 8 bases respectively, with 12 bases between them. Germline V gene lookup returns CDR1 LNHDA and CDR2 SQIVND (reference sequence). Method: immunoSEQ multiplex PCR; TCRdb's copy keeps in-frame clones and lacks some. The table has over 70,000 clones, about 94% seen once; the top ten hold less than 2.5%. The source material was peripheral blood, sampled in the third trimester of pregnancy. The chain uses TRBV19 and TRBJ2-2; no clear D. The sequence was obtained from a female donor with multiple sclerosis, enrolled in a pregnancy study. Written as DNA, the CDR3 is TGTGCCAGTAGTATAATGCAGATTGCTGGGGAGCTGTTTTTT. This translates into CASSIMQIAGELFF.